This entry features one TCR beta chain sequence. This sample is part of a study of blood T cell repertoires in COVID-19. Sequencing was performed with immunoSEQ multiplex PCR; in TCRdb, only in-frame clones are kept and a portion is missing. This sample has about 670,000 clones; over 80% occur once, and the top ten carry approximately 0.3%. CDR1 and CDR2 (germline): GTSNPN, SVGIG (reference sequence). The CDR3 sequence is 14 residues long. Between the trimmed V and J ends, which lost 0 bases and 3 bases, there was a span of 8 bases. V is TRBV30 and J is TRBJ1-4, with D tentatively TRBD1 (5 bases). The receptor's source is a young woman with acute or convalescent COVID-19. The specimen sequenced was peripheral blood. CDR3 protein: CAWSVSGSNEKLFF. DNA of the CDR3: TGTGCCTGGAGTGTATCAGGGTCTAATGAAAAACTGTTTTTT.